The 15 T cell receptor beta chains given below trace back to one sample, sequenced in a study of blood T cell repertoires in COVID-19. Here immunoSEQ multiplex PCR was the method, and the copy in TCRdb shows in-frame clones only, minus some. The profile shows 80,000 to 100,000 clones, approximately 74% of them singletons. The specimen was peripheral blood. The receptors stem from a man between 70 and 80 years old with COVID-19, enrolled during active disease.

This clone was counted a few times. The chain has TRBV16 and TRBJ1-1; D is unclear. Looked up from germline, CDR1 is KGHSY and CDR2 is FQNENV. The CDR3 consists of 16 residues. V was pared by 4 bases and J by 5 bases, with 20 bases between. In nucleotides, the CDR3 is TGTGCCAGCAGCCGCCAGCCCCCCGTGGGGAGAACTGAAGCTTTCTTT. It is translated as CASSRQPPVGRTEAFF.

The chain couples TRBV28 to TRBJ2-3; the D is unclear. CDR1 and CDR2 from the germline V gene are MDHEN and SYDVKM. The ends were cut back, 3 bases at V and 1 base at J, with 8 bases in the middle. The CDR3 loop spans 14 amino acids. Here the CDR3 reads CASSFLSGTDTQYF. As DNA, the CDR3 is TGTGCCAGCAGTTTTCTAAGTGGCACAGATACGCAGTATTTT.

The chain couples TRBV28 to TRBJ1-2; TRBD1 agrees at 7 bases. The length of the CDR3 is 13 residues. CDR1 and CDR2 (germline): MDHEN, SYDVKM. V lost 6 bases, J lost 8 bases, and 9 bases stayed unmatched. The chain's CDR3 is CASRTGSTRGYTF. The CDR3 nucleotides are TGTGCCAGCAGGACAGGGAGTACACGGGGCTACACCTTC.

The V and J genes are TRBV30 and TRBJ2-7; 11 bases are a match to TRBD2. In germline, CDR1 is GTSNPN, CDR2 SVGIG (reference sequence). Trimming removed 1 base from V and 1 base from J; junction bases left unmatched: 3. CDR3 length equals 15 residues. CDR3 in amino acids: CAWSGGTSGSYEQYF. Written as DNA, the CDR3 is TGTGCCTGGAGTGGCGGGACTAGCGGATCCTACGAGCAGTACTTC.

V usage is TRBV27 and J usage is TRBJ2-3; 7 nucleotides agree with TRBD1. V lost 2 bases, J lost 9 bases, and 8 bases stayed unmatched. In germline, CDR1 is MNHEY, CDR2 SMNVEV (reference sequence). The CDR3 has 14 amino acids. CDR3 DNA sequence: TGTGCCAGCAGTTTAGACAGGGTGCTAGGCACGCAGTATTTT. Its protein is CASSLDRVLGTQYF.

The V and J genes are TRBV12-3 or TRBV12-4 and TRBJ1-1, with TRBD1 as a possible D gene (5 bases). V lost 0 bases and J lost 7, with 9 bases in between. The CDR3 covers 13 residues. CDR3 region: CASSLAAGVEAFF. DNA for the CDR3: TGTGCCAGCAGTTTAGCGGCGGGGGTTGAAGCTTTCTTT.

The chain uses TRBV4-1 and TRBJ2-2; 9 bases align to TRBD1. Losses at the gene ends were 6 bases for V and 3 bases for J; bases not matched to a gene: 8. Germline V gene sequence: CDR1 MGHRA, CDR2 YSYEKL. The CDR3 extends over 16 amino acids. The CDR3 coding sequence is TGCGCCAGCAGTCGCCGGGACAGGGCTGACACCGGGGAGCTGTTTTTT. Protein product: CASSRRDRADTGELFF.

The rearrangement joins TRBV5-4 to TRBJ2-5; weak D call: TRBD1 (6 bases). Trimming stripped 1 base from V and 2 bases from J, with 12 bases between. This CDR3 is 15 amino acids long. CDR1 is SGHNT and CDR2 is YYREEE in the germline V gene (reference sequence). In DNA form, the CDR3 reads TGTGCCAGCAGCTTGCTACAGGGAGCACAAGAGACCCAGTACTTC. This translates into CASSLLQGAQETQYF. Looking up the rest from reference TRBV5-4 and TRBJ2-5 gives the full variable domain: ETGVTQSPTHLIKTRGQQVTLRCSSQSGHNTVSWYQQALGQGPQFIFQYYREEENGRGNFPPRFSGLQFPNYSSELNVNALELDDSALYLCASSLLQGAQETQYFGPGTRLLVL.

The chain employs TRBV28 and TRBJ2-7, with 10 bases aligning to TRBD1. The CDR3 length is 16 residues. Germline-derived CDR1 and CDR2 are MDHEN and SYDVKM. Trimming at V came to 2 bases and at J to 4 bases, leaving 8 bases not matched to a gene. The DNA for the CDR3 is TGTGCCAGCAGTTTAAACCCAGGGACAGGGGATTACGAGCAGTACTTC. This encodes CASSLNPGTGDYEQYF.

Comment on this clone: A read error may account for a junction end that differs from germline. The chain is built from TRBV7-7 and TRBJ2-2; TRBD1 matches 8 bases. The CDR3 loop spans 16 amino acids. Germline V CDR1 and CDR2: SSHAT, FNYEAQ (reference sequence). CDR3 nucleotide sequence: TGTGCTAGCAGCCCGCGACAGGGGATGGGCACCGGGGAGCTGTTTTTT. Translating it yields CASSPRQGMGTGELFF.

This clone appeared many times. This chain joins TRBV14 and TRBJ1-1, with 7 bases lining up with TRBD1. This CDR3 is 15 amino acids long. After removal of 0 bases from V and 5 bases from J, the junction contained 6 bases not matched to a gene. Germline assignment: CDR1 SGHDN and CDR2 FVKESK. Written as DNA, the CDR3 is TGTGCCAGCAGCCAAGAGTGGACAGGCAGAACTGAAGCTTTCTTT. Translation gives CASSQEWTGRTEAFF.

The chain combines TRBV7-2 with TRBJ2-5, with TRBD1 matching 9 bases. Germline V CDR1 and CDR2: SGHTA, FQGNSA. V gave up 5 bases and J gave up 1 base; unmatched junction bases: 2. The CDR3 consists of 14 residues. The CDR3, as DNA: TGTGCCAGCAGCGGGACAGGGCTCCAAGAGACCCAGTACTTC. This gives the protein CASSGTGLQETQYF. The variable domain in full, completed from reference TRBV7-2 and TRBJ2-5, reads GAGVSQSPSNKVTEKGKDVELRCDPISGHTALYWYRQSLGQGLEFLIYFQGNSAPDKSGLPSDRFSAERTGGSVSTLTIQRTQQEDSAVYLCASSGTGLQETQYFGPGTRLLVL.

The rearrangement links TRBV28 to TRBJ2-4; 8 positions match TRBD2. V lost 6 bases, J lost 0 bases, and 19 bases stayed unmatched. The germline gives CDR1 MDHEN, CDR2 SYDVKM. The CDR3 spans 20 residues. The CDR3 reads CASSSHLAGGSFAAKNIQYF. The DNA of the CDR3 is TGTGCCAGCAGCTCCCATCTAGCGGGCGGGAGTTTTGCAGCCAAAAACATTCAGTACTTC.

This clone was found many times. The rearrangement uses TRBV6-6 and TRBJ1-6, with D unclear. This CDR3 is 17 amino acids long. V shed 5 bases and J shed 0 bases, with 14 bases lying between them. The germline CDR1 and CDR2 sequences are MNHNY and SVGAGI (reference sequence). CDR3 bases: TGTGCCAGCAGTCCAACGATTACGAGCTCCTATAATTCACCCCTCCACTTT. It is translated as CASSPTITSSYNSPLHF.

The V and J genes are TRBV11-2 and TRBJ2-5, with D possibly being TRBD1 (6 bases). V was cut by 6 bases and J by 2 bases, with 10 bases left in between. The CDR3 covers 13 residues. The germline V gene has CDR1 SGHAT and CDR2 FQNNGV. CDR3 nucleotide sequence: TGTGCCAGCAGTACAGGGATTCAAGAGACCCAGTACTTC. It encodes CASSTGIQETQYF.